These 25 T cell receptor beta chains came from one sample sequenced in a study of CD8 T cells in ankylosing spondylitis. Via MiXCR, TCRdb re-called the 5' RACE reads, giving one row per CDR3 protein. The profile shows 250,000 to 400,000 distinct CDR3 sequences, around a tenth of them singletons. Input material: blood, either unsorted or a sorted T cell fraction (not recorded which). These receptors were collected from a female donor with ankylosing spondylitis or in good health (not recorded which).

Turning to this clonotype: At one of its ends the junction is not consistent with the germline gene, which may arise from a read error. This chain uses TRBV20-1 with TRBJ2-2, with 9 bases identical to TRBD2. The CDR3 extends over 17 amino acids. Germline values: CDR1 DFQATT, CDR2 SNEGSKA (reference sequence). CDR3 nucleotides: TGCTGTGCTAGAGATATACTAGCGGGCGTAAACACCGGGGAGCTGTTTTTT. Encoded protein: CCARDILAGVNTGELFF.

J is TRBJ1-3 and V is TRBV7-8, with D possibly TRBD1 on 6 matching bases. Trimming shortened V by 6 bases and J by 0 bases, and 18 bases separated the two germline ends. The germline CDR1 and CDR2 sequences are SGHVS and FQNEAQ. There are 17 residues in the CDR3. CDR3 sequence: CASSTVDRRLSGNTIYF. CDR3 in DNA: TGTGCCAGCAGTACCGTGGACAGAAGACTCTCTGGAAACACCATATATTTT. Drawing the rest from reference TRBV7-8 and TRBJ1-3, the complete variable domain is GAGVSQSPRYKVAKRGQDVALRCDPISGHVSLFWYQQALGQGPEFLTYFQNEAQLDKSGLPSDRFFAERPEGSVSTLKIQRTQQEDSAVYLCASSTVDRRLSGNTIYFGEGSWLTVV.

This clonotype was recorded at least ten times. The chain's CDR3 is CASSLARFGLAGLNEQFF. CDR3 nucleotides: TGTGCCAGCAGCTTAGCTAGGTTTGGACTAGCGGGCCTCAATGAGCAGTTCTTC. The chain has TRBV11-1 and TRBJ2-1, with TRBD2 matching 11 bases. This CDR3 spans 18 amino acids. The V and J ends lost 0 bases and 6 bases, in that order; junction bases with no gene match: 10. Germline V gene data show CDR1 as SGHAT and CDR2 as FQDESV (reference sequence). Complete variable domain (other parts from reference TRBV11-1 and TRBJ2-1): EAEVAQSPRYKITEKSQAVAFWCDPISGHATLYWYRQILGQGPELLVQFQDESVVDDSQLPKDRFSAERLKGVDSTLKIQPAELGDSAMYLCASSLARFGLAGLNEQFFGPGTRLTVL.

The sample holds many counts of this clonotype. The V call is TRBV20-1, the J call TRBJ2-1; perhaps D is TRBD1 or TRBD2 (5 bases each). Germline V gene lookup returns CDR1 DFQATT and CDR2 SNEGSKA (reference sequence). This CDR3 has 11 residues. V lost 7 bases and J lost 6, with 10 bases in between. CDR3 residues: CSVGGGNEQFF. In DNA, the CDR3 is TGCAGTGTGGGTGGGGGCAATGAGCAGTTCTTC.

The V call is TRBV19, the J call TRBJ2-1, with D unclear. Germline V lookup: CDR1 LNHDA, CDR2 SQIVND (reference sequence). This CDR3 comprises 11 residues. With 6 bases removed from V and 8 bases from J, the gap between germline ends came to 8 bases. DNA for the CDR3: TGTGCCAGTAGCACAAGCTATGAGCAGTTCTTC. Protein sequence: CASSTSYEQFF. The full variable domain, its missing parts supplied by reference TRBV19 and TRBJ2-1, is DGGITQSPKYLFRKEGQNVTLSCEQNLNHDAMYWYRQDPGQGLRLIYYSQIVNDFQKGDIAEGYSVSREKKESFPLTVTSAQKNPTAFYLCASSTSYEQFFGPGTRLTVL.

The chain recombines TRBV2 with TRBJ2-1, with D maybe TRBD1 (5 bases). Germline V gene lookup returns CDR1 SNHLY and CDR2 FYNNEI. This CDR3 has 11 amino acids. V was pared by 6 bases and J by 9 bases, with 9 bases between. CDR3 coding DNA: TGTGCCAGCAGAGAACAGGCTGAGCAGTTCTTC. Protein: CASREQAEQFF.

This chain joins TRBV5-5 and TRBJ2-2; D may be TRBD1 or TRBD2 (7 bases each). Germline V lookup: CDR1 SGHKS, CDR2 YYEKEE (reference sequence). The CDR3 is 15 residues long. V shed 2 bases and J shed 3 bases, with 11 bases lying between them. Here the CDR3 DNA reads TGTGCCAGCAGCTTTCAGGGGGGGGACACCGGGGAGCTGTTTTTT. It translates to CASSFQGGDTGELFF. Variable domain in full (rest from reference TRBV5-5 and TRBJ2-2): DAGVTQSPTHLIKTRGQQVTLRCSPISGHKSVSWYQQVLGQGPQFIFQYYEKEERGRGNFPDRFSARQFPNYSSELNVNALLLGDSALYLCASSFQGGDTGELFFGEGSRLTVL.

This clonotype was found many times. This chain links TRBV5-1 with TRBJ2-5, with D unresolved. Trimming took 1 base from V and 5 from J, leaving 9 bases between them. This CDR3 is built from 13 residues. Germline CDR1 is SGHRS and CDR2 is YFSETQ. The CDR3 sequence is CASSLFAWETQYF. CDR3 nucleotides: TGCGCCAGCAGCTTGTTTGCCTGGGAGACCCAGTACTTC.

The chain couples TRBV7-2 to TRBJ1-2; D gene ambiguous. There are 15 residues in the CDR3. Germline-derived CDR1 and CDR2 are SGHTA and FQGNSA. V dropped 2 bases and J dropped 8 bases, with 18 bases sitting between them. CDR3 residues: CASSLLITDDKGYTF. The CDR3 DNA reads as TGTGCCAGCAGCTTACTTATAACAGACGATAAGGGCTACACCTTC.

In its sample, this clonotype was seen a few times. The rearrangement links TRBV5-1 to TRBJ2-3; 10 nucleotides align to TRBD2. V lost 4 bases, J lost 6 bases, and 8 bases stayed unmatched. CDR3 length: 15 residues. From germline, CDR1 is SGHRS and CDR2 YFSETQ. The CDR3 DNA reads as TGCGCCAGCAGCCAACCGGCTAGCGGGAGTGATACGCAGTATTTT. Translating it yields CASSQPASGSDTQYF.

This clonotype was detected only a few times. The V and J genes are TRBV20-1 and TRBJ2-4; D not certain. The CDR3 covers 13 residues. The germline CDR1 and CDR2 sequences are DFQATT and SNEGSKA (reference sequence). V lost 6 bases and J 0 bases, leaving 9 bases between the germline ends. In DNA, the CDR3 is TGCAGTGCCCCCTCCCTAGCCAAAAACATTCAGTACTTC. Its protein product is CSAPSLAKNIQYF.

V and J are TRBV7-8 and TRBJ2-7; 7 bases line up with TRBD1. This CDR3 region has 15 residues. The germline V gene encodes CDR1 SGHVS and CDR2 FQNEAQ. The V gene end was trimmed by 0 bases and the J gene end by 3 bases; junction bases not matched to a gene: 5. The CDR3 is CASSLAWDSSYEQYF. The CDR3 bases are TGTGCCAGCAGCTTAGCGTGGGACAGTAGCTACGAGCAGTACTTC.

The chain links TRBV5-1 to TRBJ1-1; tentative D call: TRBD1 (6 bases). Germline CDR1 SGHRS, CDR2 YFSETQ. This CDR3 is built from 14 residues. Trimming removed 4 bases at V and 1 base at J, with 11 bases between. CDR3 protein: CASSIGQTNTEAFF. In DNA form, the CDR3 reads TGCGCCAGCAGCATCGGACAGACGAACACTGAAGCTTTCTTT.

The chain employs TRBV6-2 or TRBV6-3 and TRBJ2-1, with TRBD2 identical over 8 bases. Germline V gives CDR1 MNHEY, CDR2 SVGEGT. The J segment lost 2 bases and the V segment lost 8 bases, leaving 8 bases of the junction unmatched. The CDR3 contains 15 residues. The CDR3 is CASAREGGPYNEQFF. The CDR3 DNA is TGTGCCAGCGCCCGGGAGGGGGGGCCCTACAATGAGCAGTTCTTC.

V and J are TRBV7-2 and TRBJ2-1; no clear D gene. CDR3 size: 14 residues. CDR1 and CDR2 from the germline V gene are SGHTA and FQGNSA. V gave up 3 bases and J gave up 6 bases, with 12 bases separating them. This CDR3 is CASSLGIGSNEQFF. The CDR3 coding sequence is TGTGCCAGCAGCTTGGGGATAGGCTCCAATGAGCAGTTCTTC.

This clonotype was counted ten times or more. The chain links TRBV20-1 to TRBJ2-3; TRBD2 aligns across 7 bases. Unmatched junction bases numbered 5, after V lost 2 bases and J lost 6 bases. In germline, CDR1 is DFQATT, CDR2 SNEGSKA (reference sequence). This CDR3 has 13 residues. The CDR3 bases are TGCAGTGCTAGAAAGAGCGGGATGGATACGCAGTATTTT. Translation: CSARKSGMDTQYF.

This clonotype was detected many times. The rearrangement joins TRBV14 to TRBJ1-1; D ambiguous. The V end lost 1 base, the J end lost 10 bases, and 10 bases lay between the germline ends. The CDR3 runs to 12 residues. Germline values: CDR1 SGHDN, CDR2 FVKESK. CDR3 in DNA: TGTGCCAGCAGCCAAGTCCTTTCTGGAGCTTTCTTT. As protein: CASSQVLSGAFF.

The chain combines TRBV9 with TRBJ2-3, with 8 positions matching TRBD2. CDR3 size: 16 residues. Germline CDR1 SGDLS, CDR2 YYNGEE. V dropped 7 bases and J dropped 0; count of bases not matched to a gene: 10. The CDR3: CASGPRGRLSTDTQYF. The CDR3 DNA follows: TGTGCCAGCGGCCCTCGCGGGAGGCTTAGCACAGATACGCAGTATTTT.

In its sample, this clonotype was seen a few times. This sequence joins TRBV5-1 and TRBJ2-1; TRBD1 aligns across 7 bases. With V trimmed by 0 bases and J by 3 bases, 3 bases remained unmatched. The CDR3 runs 15 residues. Looked up from germline, CDR1 is SGHRS and CDR2 is YFSETQ. CDR3 DNA sequence: TGCGCCAGCAGCTTGGGAGGGACAGTCTACAATGAGCAGTTCTTC. This translates into CASSLGGTVYNEQFF. Variable domain in full (rest from reference TRBV5-1 and TRBJ2-1): KAGVTQTPRYLIKTRGQQVTLSCSPISGHRSVSWYQQTPGQGLQFLFEYFSETQRNKGNFPGRFSGRQFSNSRSEMNVSTLELGDSALYLCASSLGGTVYNEQFFGPGTRLTVL.

With regard to this clonotype: With a much larger clone just one base away, this may be a read error. This chain connects TRBV27 to TRBJ2-5, with a possible D match to TRBD2 (5 bases). The V and J ends lost 4 bases and 1 base respectively, with 19 bases between them. There are 17 residues in the CDR3. Germline CDR1 and CDR2: MNHEY and SMNVEV (reference sequence). The CDR3 is CASSSFRGVRPQETQYF. CDR3 in DNA: TGTGCCAGCAGTTCCTTCCGGGGAGTGCGGCCCCAAGAGACCCAGTACTTC.

In its sample, this clonotype was seen many times. The J gene is TRBJ2-3, the V gene TRBV10-3, with D perhaps TRBD2 (5 bases). The germline V and J ends were trimmed by 4 bases and 6 bases, with 20 bases remaining between them. Germline CDR1 reads ENHRY; CDR2 reads SYGVKD. The length of the CDR3 is 16 residues. The CDR3 spells CAISARTGLSTDTQYF. CDR3 DNA: TGTGCCATCAGTGCCCGGACTGGGTTAAGTACGGATACGCAGTATTTT.

Only a few counts were recorded for this clonotype. J is TRBJ1-6 and V is TRBV20-1, with 12 bases matching TRBD1. The germline V gene has CDR1 DFQATT and CDR2 SNEGSKA (reference sequence). The J segment lost 9 bases and the V segment lost 0 bases, leaving 9 bases of the junction unmatched. The CDR3 contains 17 residues. As DNA, the CDR3 is TGCAGTGCTAGAGAGGGGGACAGGGGGCCCCGGTCTTCACCCCTCCACTTT. It codes for CSAREGDRGPRSSPLHF.

The table lists this clonotype with many counts. The chain carries TRBV9 and TRBJ2-1, with D uncertain. Germline V gene sequence: CDR1 SGDLS, CDR2 YYNGEE. The CDR3 runs to 16 residues. V was clipped by 4 bases and J by 9 bases, with 23 bases between them. CDR3: CASSPTKVGVVGEQFF. For the CDR3, the DNA is TGTGCCAGCAGCCCCACCAAGGTCGGCGTCGTCGGTGAGCAGTTCTTC.

This clonotype showed up many times. The chain employs TRBV20-1 and TRBJ2-7; D perhaps matches TRBD1 (6 bases). V was clipped by 4 bases and J by 2 bases, with 9 bases between them. This CDR3 contains 12 residues. In germline, CDR1 is DFQATT, CDR2 SNEGSKA (reference sequence). CDR3 sequence: CSATRDTYEQYF. For the CDR3, the DNA is TGCAGTGCTACCCGGGACACCTACGAGCAGTACTTC.

This clonotype has only a few counts. The genes are TRBV7-3 and TRBJ2-6; D ambiguous. The germline V gene has CDR1 SGHTA and CDR2 FQGTGA. The CDR3 sequence is 22 residues long. The germline V and J ends were trimmed by 1 base and 1 base, with 26 bases remaining between them. The CDR3 region has the DNA TGTGCCAGCAGCTTAAAAAGTGTCGGTGTCCGACTGAGCCCGTCTGGGGCCAACGTCCTGACTTTC. Protein sequence: CASSLKSVGVRLSPSGANVLTF.